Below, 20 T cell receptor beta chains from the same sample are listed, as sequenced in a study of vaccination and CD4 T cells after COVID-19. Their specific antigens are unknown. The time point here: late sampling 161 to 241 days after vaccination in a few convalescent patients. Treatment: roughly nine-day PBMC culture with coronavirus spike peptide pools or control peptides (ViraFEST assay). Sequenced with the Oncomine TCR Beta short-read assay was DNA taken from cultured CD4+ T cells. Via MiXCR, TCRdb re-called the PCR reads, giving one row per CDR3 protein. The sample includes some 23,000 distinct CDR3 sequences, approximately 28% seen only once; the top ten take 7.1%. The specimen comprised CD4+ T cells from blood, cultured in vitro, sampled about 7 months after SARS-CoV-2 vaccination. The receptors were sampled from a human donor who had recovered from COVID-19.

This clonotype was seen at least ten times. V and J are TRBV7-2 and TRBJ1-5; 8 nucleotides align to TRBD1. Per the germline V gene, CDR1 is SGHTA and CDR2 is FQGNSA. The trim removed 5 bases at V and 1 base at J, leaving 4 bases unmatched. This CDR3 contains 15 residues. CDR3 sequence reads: CASSQRTGSNQPQHF. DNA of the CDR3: TGTGCCAGCAGCCAAAGGACAGGGAGCAATCAGCCCCAGCATTTT.

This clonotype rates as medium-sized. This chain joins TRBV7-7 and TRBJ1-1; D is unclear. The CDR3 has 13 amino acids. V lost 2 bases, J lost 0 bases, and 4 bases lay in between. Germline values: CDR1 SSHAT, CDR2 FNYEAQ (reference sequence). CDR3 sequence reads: CASSLSLNTEAFF. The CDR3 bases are TGTGCCAGCAGCTTAAGCCTGAACACTGAAGCTTTCTTT.

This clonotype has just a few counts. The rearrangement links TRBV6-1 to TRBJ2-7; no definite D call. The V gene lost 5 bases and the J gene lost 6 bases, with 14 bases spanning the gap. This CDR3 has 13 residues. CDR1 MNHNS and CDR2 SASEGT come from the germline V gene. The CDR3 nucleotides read TGTGCCAGCAGTAGACGTGTGGTTACCGAGCAGTACTTC. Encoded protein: CASSRRVVTEQYF.

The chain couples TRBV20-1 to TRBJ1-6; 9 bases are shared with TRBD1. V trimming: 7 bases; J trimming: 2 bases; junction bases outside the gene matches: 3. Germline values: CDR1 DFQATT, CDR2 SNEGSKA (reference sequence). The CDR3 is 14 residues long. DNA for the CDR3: TGCAGTGTCGACAGGGGGACCTATAATTCACCCCTCCACTTT. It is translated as CSVDRGTYNSPLHF.

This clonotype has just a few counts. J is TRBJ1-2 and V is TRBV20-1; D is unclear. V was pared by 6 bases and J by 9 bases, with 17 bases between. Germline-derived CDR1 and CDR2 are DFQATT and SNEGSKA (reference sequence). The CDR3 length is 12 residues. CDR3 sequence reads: CSASRRTDSYTF. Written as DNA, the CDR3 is TGCAGTGCAAGCAGGAGAACCGATAGCTACACCTTC.

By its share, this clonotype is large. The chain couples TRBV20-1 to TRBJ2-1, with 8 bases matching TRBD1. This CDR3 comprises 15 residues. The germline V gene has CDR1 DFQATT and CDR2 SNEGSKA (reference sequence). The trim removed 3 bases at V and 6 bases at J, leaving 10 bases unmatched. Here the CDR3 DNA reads TGCAGTGCTAGGATGACAGGGGATGTTGGCAATGAGCAGTTCTTC. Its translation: CSARMTGDVGNEQFF.

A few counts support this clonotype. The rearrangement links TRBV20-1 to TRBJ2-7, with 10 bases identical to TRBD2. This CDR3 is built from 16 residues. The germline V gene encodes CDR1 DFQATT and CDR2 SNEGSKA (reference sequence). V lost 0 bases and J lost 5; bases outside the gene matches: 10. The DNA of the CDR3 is TGCAGTGCTAGAGAGGGCCAACTAGCGGGAAACAACGAGCAGTACTTC. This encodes CSAREGQLAGNNEQYF.

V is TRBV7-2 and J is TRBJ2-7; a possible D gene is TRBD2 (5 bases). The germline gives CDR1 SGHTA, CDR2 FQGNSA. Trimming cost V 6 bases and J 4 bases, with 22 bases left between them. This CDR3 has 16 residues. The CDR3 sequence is CASSGKMAGWNYEQYF. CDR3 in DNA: TGTGCCAGCAGTGGGAAGATGGCGGGTTGGAATTACGAGCAGTACTTC.

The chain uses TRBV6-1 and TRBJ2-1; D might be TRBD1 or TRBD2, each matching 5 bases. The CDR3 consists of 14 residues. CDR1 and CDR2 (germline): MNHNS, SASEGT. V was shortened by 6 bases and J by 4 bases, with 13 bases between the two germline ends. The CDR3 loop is CASSPRGAYNEQFF. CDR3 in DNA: TGTGCCAGCAGCCCGAGGGGAGCATACAATGAGCAGTTCTTC.

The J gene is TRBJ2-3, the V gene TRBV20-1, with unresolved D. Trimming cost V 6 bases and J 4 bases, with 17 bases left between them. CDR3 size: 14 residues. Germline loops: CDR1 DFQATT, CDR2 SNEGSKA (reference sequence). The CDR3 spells CSAKAWRNSDTQYF. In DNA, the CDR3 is TGCAGTGCCAAAGCGTGGAGAAATTCAGATACGCAGTATTTT.

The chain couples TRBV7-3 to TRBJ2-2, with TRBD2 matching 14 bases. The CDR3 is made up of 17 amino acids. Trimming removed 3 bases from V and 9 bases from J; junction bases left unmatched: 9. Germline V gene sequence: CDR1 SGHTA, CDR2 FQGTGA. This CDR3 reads CASSFTGTSGSGRELFF. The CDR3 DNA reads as TGTGCCAGCAGCTTTACCGGGACTAGCGGGAGCGGAAGGGAGCTGTTTTTT.

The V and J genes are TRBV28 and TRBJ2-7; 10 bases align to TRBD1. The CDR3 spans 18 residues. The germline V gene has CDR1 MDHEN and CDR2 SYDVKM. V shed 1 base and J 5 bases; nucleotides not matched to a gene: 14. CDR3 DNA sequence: TGTGCCAGCAGTTTATTTGCGGTGAAGGACAGGGGGTACCACGAGCAGTACTTC. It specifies CASSLFAVKDRGYHEQYF.

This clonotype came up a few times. DNA for the CDR3: TGCAGTGCTAGAGATTATCTAGGCGGGGCAGAGACCCAGTACTTC. Translation: CSARDYLGGAETQYF. The chain has TRBV20-1 and TRBJ2-5, with TRBD2 as a possible D gene (6 bases). CDR1 is DFQATT and CDR2 is SNEGSKA in the germline V gene (reference sequence). Trimming left V 0 bases short and J 4 bases short, with 15 bases between. The CDR3 extends over 15 amino acids.

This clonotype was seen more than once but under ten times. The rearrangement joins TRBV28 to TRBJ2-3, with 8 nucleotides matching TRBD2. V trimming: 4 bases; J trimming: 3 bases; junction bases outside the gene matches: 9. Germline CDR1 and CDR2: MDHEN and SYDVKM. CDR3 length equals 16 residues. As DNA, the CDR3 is TGTGCCAGCAGTTCCCCCCCGGGAGGGTTGACAGATACGCAGTATTTT. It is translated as CASSSPPGGLTDTQYF.

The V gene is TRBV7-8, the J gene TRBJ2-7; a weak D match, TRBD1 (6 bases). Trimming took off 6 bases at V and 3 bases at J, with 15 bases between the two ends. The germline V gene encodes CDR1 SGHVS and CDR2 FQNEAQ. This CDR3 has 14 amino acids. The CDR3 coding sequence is TGTGCCAGCAGAAACACCGGACAGTACTACGAGCAGTACTTC. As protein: CASRNTGQYYEQYF.

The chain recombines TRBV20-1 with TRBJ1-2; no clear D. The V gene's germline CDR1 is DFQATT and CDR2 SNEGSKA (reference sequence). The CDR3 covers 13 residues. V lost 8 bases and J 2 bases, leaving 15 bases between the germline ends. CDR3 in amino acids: CSSRQLANYGYTF. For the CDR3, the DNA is TGCAGTTCTCGGCAGCTCGCGAACTATGGCTACACCTTC.

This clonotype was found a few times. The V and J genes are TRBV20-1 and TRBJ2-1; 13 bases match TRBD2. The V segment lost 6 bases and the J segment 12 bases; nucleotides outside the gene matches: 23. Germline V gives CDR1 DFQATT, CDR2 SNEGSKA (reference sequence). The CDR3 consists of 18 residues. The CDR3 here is CSAESLYETSGRFMVQFF. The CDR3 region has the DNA TGCAGTGCCGAGTCCCTTTACGAGACTAGCGGGAGGTTTATGGTGCAGTTCTTC.

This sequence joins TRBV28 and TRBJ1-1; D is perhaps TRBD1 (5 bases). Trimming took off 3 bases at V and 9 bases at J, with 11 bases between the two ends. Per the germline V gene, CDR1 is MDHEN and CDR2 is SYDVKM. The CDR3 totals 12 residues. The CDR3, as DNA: TGTGCCAGCAGTTTTTTAGACAGACAAGCTTTCTTT. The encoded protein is CASSFLDRQAFF.

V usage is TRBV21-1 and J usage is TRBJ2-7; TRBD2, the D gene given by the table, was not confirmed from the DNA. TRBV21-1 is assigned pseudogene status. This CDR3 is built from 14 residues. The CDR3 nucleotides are TGTTCACGGGGAGGGAATCGCCCCTCATACGAGCAGTACTTC. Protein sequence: CSRGGNRPSYEQYF.

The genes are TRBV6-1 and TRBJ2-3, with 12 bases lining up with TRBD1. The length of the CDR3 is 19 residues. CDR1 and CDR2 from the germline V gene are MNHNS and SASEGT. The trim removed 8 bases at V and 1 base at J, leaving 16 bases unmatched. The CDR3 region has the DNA TGTGCCAGCCGATCCGGGACAGGGGGCTTGGCACTTGGCACAGATACGCAGTATTTT. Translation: CASRSGTGGLALGTDTQYF.